A selection of T cell receptor beta chains follows, all from one sample in a study of T cells in Graves' hyperthyroidism and ophthalmopathy. Each CDR3 protein gets one entry after TCRdb re-called the multiplex PCR reads with MiXCR. This table holds roughly 710,000 distinct CDR3 sequences, about 35% found once. Sequencing used blood. The receptors were sampled from a woman aged 40 to 49 with Graves' hyperthyroidism. Both conserved end residues are part of each CDR3. A D gene is named only where the DNA matches it firmly. Size values are once, few and many counts, or a class for expanded clones, and some rows have none.

CASSTGTGLSNQSQHF,TGTGCCAGTAGTACCGGCACAGGCCTCTCCAATCAGTCCCAGCATTTT,TRBJ1-5,NA,TRBV19,NA
CASKKQGVSGYTF,TGTGCCAGCAAAAAGCAGGGGGTCTCTGGCTACACCTTC,TRBJ1-2,TRBD1,TRBV25-1,NA
CATRKGISSYEQYF,TGTGCCACCAGGAAGGGGATTTCGTCCTACGAGCAGTACTTC,TRBJ2-7,NA,TRBV24-1,many
CATSRAENTEAFF,TGTGCCACCAGCAGAGCGGAGAACACTGAAGCTTTCTTT,TRBJ1-1,NA,TRBV15,many
CSVEGGGGREAFF,TGCAGCGTTGAGGGAGGGGGAGGGAGAGAAGCTTTCTTT,TRBJ1-1,NA,TRBV29-1,NA
CATRAGTGETGELFF,TGTGCCACCAGGGCCGGGACAGGCGAAACCGGGGAGCTGTTTTTT,TRBJ2-2,TRBD1,TRBV9,few
CSCTKGQVNEKLFF,TGCAGTTGCACCAAGGGGCAGGTTAATGAAAAACTGTTTTTT,TRBJ1-4,NA,TRBV20-1,many
CASSPGAMGNEKLSF,TGTGCCAGCAGCCCGGGGGCGATGGGCAATGAAAAACTGTCTTTT,TRBJ1-4,NA,TRBV5-5,once
CASSYRRDNSPLHF,TGTGCCAGCAGTTACAGAAGAGATAATTCACCCCTCCACTTT,TRBJ1-6,NA,TRBV12-3/TRBV12-4,few
CSVEGADYGYTF,TGCAGCGTTGAGGGGGCCGACTATGGCTACACCTTC,TRBJ1-2,NA,TRBV29-1,many
CASSSGTAVGDEKLFF,TGTGCCAGCAGCTCCGGGACCGCCGTTGGAGATGAAAAACTGTTTTTT,TRBJ1-4,NA,TRBV7-2,few
CASSLRGALPDEQYF,TGTGCCAGCAGCTTGCGGGGGGCCCTTCCTGACGAGCAGTACTTC,TRBJ2-7,TRBD2,TRBV11-1,NA
CASSFSTGGFNYGYTF,TGTGCCAGCAGCTTCTCCACAGGGGGGTTTAACTATGGCTACACCTTC,TRBJ1-2,TRBD1,TRBV2,many
CASSFWRGDEKLFF,TGTGCCAGCAGTTTCTGGAGGGGGGATGAAAAACTGTTTTTT,TRBJ1-4,NA,TRBV27,NA
CASGLGNSPLHF,TGTGCTAGTGGCTTGGGTAATTCACCCCTCCACTTT,TRBJ1-6,NA,TRBV12-5,many
CATSEAGRNQPQHF,TGTGCCACCAGTGAGGCAGGACGCAATCAGCCCCAGCATTTT,TRBJ1-5,NA,TRBV24-1,NA
CASSSTSGALGEKLFF,TGTGCCAGCAGCTCAACGTCTGGGGCTTTGGGTGAAAAACTGTTTTTT,TRBJ1-4,NA,TRBV7-3,NA
CAISESMLRDSYEQYF,TGTGCCATCAGTGAGTCGATGCTTCGAGACTCCTACGAGCAGTACTTC,TRBJ2-7,NA,TRBV10-3,many
CASSYSSVGVGPQHF,TGTGCCAGCAGTTACTCGAGCGTCGGGGTAGGGCCCCAGCATTTT,TRBJ1-5,NA,TRBV6-5,NA
CSASSVGRIYEQYF,TGCAGTGCTAGTTCGGTAGGGAGAATCTACGAGCAGTACTTC,TRBJ2-7,NA,TRBV20-1,NA
CASSQDGGDQPQHF,TGCGCCAGCAGCCAAGACGGAGGGGACCAGCCCCAGCATTTT,TRBJ1-5,NA,TRBV4-3,NA
CASSLTKREERDTQYF,TGTGCCAGCAGCTTAACGAAGCGGGAGGAGAGAGATACGCAGTATTTT,TRBJ2-3,TRBD2,TRBV7-2,NA
CASSPQGEEAQYF,TGTGCCAGCAGTCCACAGGGCGAAGAGGCCCAGTACTTC,TRBJ2-5,NA,TRBV7-9,once
CASSIQTGVDGYTF,TGTGCCAGCAGTATCCAGACAGGGGTCGATGGCTACACCTTC,TRBJ1-2,TRBD1,TRBV12-3/TRBV12-4,few
CATSAIDREQETQYF,TGTGCCACCAGTGCCATTGACAGGGAACAAGAGACCCAGTACTTC,TRBJ2-5,TRBD1,TRBV24-1,many
CASSSIGTGKTGELFF,TGTGCCAGCAGCTCTATTGGGACAGGGAAGACCGGGGAGCTGTTTTTT,TRBJ2-2,TRBD1,TRBV7-2,many
CASSSPGQGGNEQYF,TGTGCCAGCAGCAGCCCGGGACAGGGGGGCAACGAGCAGTACTTC,TRBJ2-7,TRBD1,TRBV6-5,many
CASSYDLEGQNYGYTF,TGTGCCAGCAGTTACGACTTGGAGGGGCAGAACTATGGCTACACCTTC,TRBJ1-2,NA,TRBV11-2,NA
CASSRPGGEGSPLHF,TGTGCCAGCAGTCGCCCAGGCGGGGAGGGCTCACCCCTCCACTTT,TRBJ1-6,NA,TRBV6-6,many
CAISSQDYQETQYF,TGTGCCATCAGTTCCCAGGACTACCAAGAGACCCAGTACTTC,TRBJ2-5,NA,TRBV10-3,few
CASSPDRGSHEQYF,TGTGCCAGCAGCCCCGACCGAGGGTCCCACGAGCAGTACTTC,TRBJ2-7,NA,TRBV7-8,few
CASKPGQGANQPQHF,TGTGCCAGCAAACCGGGACAGGGGGCCAATCAGCCCCAGCATTTT,TRBJ1-5,TRBD1,TRBV10-3,few
CASSVSRDTEAFF,TGCGCCAGCAGCGTTAGTCGGGACACTGAAGCTTTCTTT,TRBJ1-1,NA,TRBV5-1,many
CASSVGGASAEAFF,TGTGCCAGCAGCGTTGGGGGGGCAAGCGCTGAAGCTTTCTTT,TRBJ1-1,NA,TRBV9,NA
CASSFGQDSGNTIYF,TGCGCCAGCAGCTTCGGACAAGACTCTGGAAACACCATATATTTT,TRBJ1-3,NA,TRBV5-1,few
CAWSETGHNSPLHF,TGTGCCTGGAGCGAGACAGGACATAATTCACCCCTCCACTTT,TRBJ1-6,NA,TRBV2,NA
CASSHTGVETRGYTF,TGTGCCAGCAGTCACACGGGGGTAGAGACGAGGGGCTACACCTTC,TRBJ1-2,NA,TRBV6-6,few
CASSPRRGNYGYTF,TGTGCCAGCAGTCCCCGCAGGGGTAACTATGGCTACACCTTC,TRBJ1-2,NA,TRBV6-5,NA
CASSLYLGGADTQYF,TGTGCCAGCAGTCTTTACTTAGGAGGAGCAGATACGCAGTATTTT,TRBJ2-3,NA,TRBV6-1,NA
CASSTYSETQETQYF,TGTGCCAGCAGTACATATAGCGAGACCCAAGAGACCCAGTACTTC,TRBJ2-5,NA,TRBV10-3,NA
CAISGTGTADTQYF,TGTGCCATCAGTGGGACAGGGACCGCAGATACGCAGTATTTT,TRBJ2-3,TRBD1,TRBV10-3,NA
CASSHSGATYEQYF,TGTGCCAGCAGTCATAGCGGGGCAACCTACGAGCAGTACTTC,TRBJ2-7,TRBD2,TRBV6-5,few
CASSSGTADNQPQHF,TGTGCCAGCAGCTCAGGGACAGCCGACAATCAGCCCCAGCATTTT,TRBJ1-5,TRBD1,TRBV7-2,few
CSVDDGVDGGYTF,TGCAGCGTTGACGACGGGGTAGATGGTGGCTACACCTTC,TRBJ1-2,NA,TRBV29-1,NA